This is a list of T cell receptor beta chains from one sample in a study of patients and donors after allogeneic stem cell transplantation. TCRdb recomputed calls from the RT-PCR reads with MiXCR, one row per CDR3 protein. This table has 160,000 or so distinct CDR3 sequences, approximately 25% appearing once. Sequencing was done on a sample of blood, either unsorted or a sorted T cell fraction (not recorded which). The receptor set was obtained from a human donor who was either an allogeneic HSCT recipient or a stem cell or donor lymphocyte infusion donor (not recorded which). It is not recorded whose cells these are; they may come from a transplant donor. The conserved cysteine and the conserved F or W are not part of the CDR3 here.

V: TRBV20-1
J: TRBJ1-3
CDR3: SARDHGQGGSGGNTIY

V: TRBV3-1
J: TRBJ1-3
CDR3: ASSQELVRSGNTIY

V: TRBV6-6
J: TRBJ1-5
CDR3: ASRGAGQPQH

V: TRBV20-1
J: TRBJ1-5
CDR3: SAIDRLSQPQH

V: TRBV20-1
J: TRBJ2-2
CDR3: SASPQQGTGELF

V: TRBV10-3
J: TRBJ2-7
CDR3: AISESGTSYEQY

V: TRBV20-1
J: TRBJ1-1
CDR3: SARSFHTEAF

V: TRBV6-6
J: TRBJ1-5
CDR3: ASSRTGLSNQPQH

V: TRBV6-5
J: TRBJ2-3
CDR3: ASSYSVGGTDTQY

V: TRBV24-1
J: TRBJ1-2
CDR3: ATSGTGTYGYT

V: TRBV3-1
J: TRBJ2-1
CDR3: ASSQDSDPYNEQF

V: TRBV7-2
J: TRBJ1-1
CDR3: ASSLYAGSNTEAF

V: TRBV20-1
J: TRBJ1-2
CDR3: SASSQGVIGYT

V: TRBV19
J: TRBJ1-1
CDR3: ASSINTGGNTEAF

V: TRBV4-3
J: TRBJ1-4
CDR3: ASSHGIQGEKLF

V: TRBV11-2
J: TRBJ2-3
CDR3: ASSRRRGPDTQY

V: TRBV7-9
J: TRBJ1-1
CDR3: ASGSTGQYTEAF

V: TRBV19
J: TRBJ2-3
CDR3: ASSMEVSTDTQY

V: TRBV5-1
J: TRBJ2-1
CDR3: ASSLRAGSYNEQF

V: TRBV3-1
J: TRBJ1-1
CDR3: ASSLGSLDTEAF

V: TRBV5-6
J: TRBJ2-5
CDR3: ASRELANQETQY

V: TRBV29-1
J: TRBJ2-2
CDR3: SVERREGSGELF

V: TRBV5-1
J: TRBJ2-7
CDR3: ASSPGQGLYYEQY

V: TRBV20-1
J: TRBJ2-3
CDR3: SARDQGLDTQY

V: TRBV6-6
J: TRBJ1-5
CDR3: ASTPLEINQPQH

V: TRBV5-5
J: TRBJ2-1
CDR3: ASSLDGNEQF

V: TRBV7-8
J: TRBJ2-2
CDR3: ASSLTVNTGELF

V: TRBV20-1
J: TRBJ2-7
CDR3: SARTGTGLDEQY

V: TRBV12-3/TRBV12-4
J: TRBJ2-7
CDR3: ATTQGRDYEQY

V: TRBV6-6
J: TRBJ1-1
CDR3: ASSYSVANTEAF

V: TRBV7-2
J: TRBJ1-2
CDR3: ASSPQVRGGYT

V: TRBV7-2
J: TRBJ1-2
CDR3: ASSPRLGPYGYT

V: TRBV15
J: TRBJ2-2
CDR3: ATSRERGTAGVSTGELF

V: TRBV12-3/TRBV12-4
J: TRBJ1-1
CDR3: ASSLASSTMNTEAF

V: TRBV7-3
J: TRBJ2-2
CDR3: ASSYDRDAGELF

V: TRBV20-1
J: TRBJ1-6
CDR3: SAREDSRSSYNSPLH

V: TRBV29-1
J: TRBJ1-1
CDR3: SVDRLGPPDTEAF

V: TRBV25-1
J: TRBJ1-2
CDR3: ASSEYTDYGYT

V: TRBV5-1
J: TRBJ2-5
CDR3: ASSLNPGQETQY

V: TRBV20-1
J: TRBJ1-1
CDR3: SAPPTGNTEAF

V: TRBV18
J: TRBJ2-1
CDR3: ASSPSFLEREWNEQF

V: TRBV2
J: TRBJ2-3
CDR3: ASSVLRGSTDTQY

V: TRBV3-1
J: TRBJ1-2
CDR3: ASRATGVYGYT

V: TRBV4-3
J: TRBJ2-2
CDR3: ASSQDHTRTGELF

V: TRBV29-1
J: TRBJ2-3
CDR3: SVAGTSGEGPDTQY

V: TRBV29-1
J: TRBJ1-1
CDR3: SVEGWNTEAF

V: TRBV12-3/TRBV12-4
J: TRBJ1-2
CDR3: ASSPGGYDGYT

V: TRBV7-6
J: TRBJ2-7
CDR3: ASSPLPTGPIEQY

V: TRBV12-3/TRBV12-4
J: TRBJ2-1
CDR3: ASTRAGESYNEQF

V: TRBV20-1
J: TRBJ1-4
CDR3: SVTPGQKNEKLF

V: TRBV2
J: TRBJ2-1
CDR3: ASRRLAGVENEQF

V: TRBV20-1
J: TRBJ2-3
CDR3: SALRREFPTDTQY

V: TRBV2
J: TRBJ1-2
CDR3: ASSGLSHGYT

V: TRBV29-1
J: TRBJ1-5
CDR3: SAPSPRAKPHNQPQH

V: TRBV13
J: TRBJ2-3
CDR3: ATSGLTDTQY

V: TRBV5-1
J: TRBJ2-2
CDR3: ASSWEPGNTGELF

V: TRBV6-1
J: TRBJ2-3
CDR3: ASSDLSTDTQY

V: TRBV6-5
J: TRBJ1-2
CDR3: ASSSYREAGYT

V: TRBV18
J: TRBJ1-5
CDR3: ASSRTESNQPQH